This TCR beta chain was found in a study of T-cell memory formation after mild COVID-19. This clonotype turned up a few times. V was clipped by 4 bases and J by 2 bases, with 8 bases between them. Germline V gene lookup returns CDR1 DFQATT and CDR2 SNEGSKA (reference sequence). The CDR3 length is 13 residues. TCRdb recomputed calls from the 5' RACE reads with MiXCR, one row per CDR3 protein. Among about 390,000 distinct CDR3 sequences listed, 15% to 20% were seen once. The V and J genes are TRBV20-1 and TRBJ2-2; D is possibly TRBD1 (6 bases). The origin of this receptor is a young man who had mild COVID-19 (a few samples of this study predate the infection). Cell type and time point are not known. What was sequenced was PBMCs or a T cell subset sorted from them (not recorded which). The CDR3 nucleotides are TGCAGTGCTACCAGGGGTAACACCGGGGAGCTGTTTTTT. This codes for CSATRGNTGELFF.